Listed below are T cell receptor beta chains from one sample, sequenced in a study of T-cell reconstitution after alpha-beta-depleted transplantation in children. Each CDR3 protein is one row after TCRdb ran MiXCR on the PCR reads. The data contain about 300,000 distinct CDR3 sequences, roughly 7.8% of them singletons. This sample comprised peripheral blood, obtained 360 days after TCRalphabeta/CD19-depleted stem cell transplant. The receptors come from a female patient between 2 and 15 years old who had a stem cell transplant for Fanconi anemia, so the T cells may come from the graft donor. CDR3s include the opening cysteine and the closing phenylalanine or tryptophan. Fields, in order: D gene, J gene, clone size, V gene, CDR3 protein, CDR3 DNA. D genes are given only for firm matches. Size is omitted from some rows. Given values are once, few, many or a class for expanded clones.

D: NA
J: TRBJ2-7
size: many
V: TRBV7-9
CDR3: CASSPGLIYEQYF
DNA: TGTGCCAGCAGCCCCGGGCTCATCTACGAGCAGTACTTC

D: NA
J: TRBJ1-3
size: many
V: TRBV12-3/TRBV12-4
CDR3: CASSLNGNLGNTIYF
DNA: TGTGCCAGCAGTTTGAATGGGAATCTCGGAAACACCATATATTTT

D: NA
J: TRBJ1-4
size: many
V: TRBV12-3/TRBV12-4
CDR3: CASSYSAGREKLFF
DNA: TGTGCCAGCAGTTACTCCGCGGGGAGGGAAAAACTGTTTTTT

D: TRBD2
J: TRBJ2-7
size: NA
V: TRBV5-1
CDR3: CASSLDPGGSRFYEQYF
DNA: TGCGCCAGCAGCTTGGATCCGGGGGGGTCACGGTTCTACGAGCAGTACTTC

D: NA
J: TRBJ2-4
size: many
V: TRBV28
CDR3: CASSFGLSLAKNIQYF
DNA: TGTGCCAGCAGTTTTGGTTTATCCCTAGCCAAAAACATTCAGTACTTC

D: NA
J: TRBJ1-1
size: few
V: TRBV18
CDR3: CASSFAAATSNTEAFF
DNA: TGTGCCAGCTCCTTCGCGGCAGCCACCTCGAACACTGAAGCTTTCTTT

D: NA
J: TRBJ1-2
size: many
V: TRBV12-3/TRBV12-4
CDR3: CASRKSRNGYTF
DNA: TGTGCCAGCAGAAAGTCGCGAAATGGCTACACCTTC

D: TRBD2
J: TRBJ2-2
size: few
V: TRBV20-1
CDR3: CSAERAGDYTGELFF
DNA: TGCAGTGCTGAGAGGGCGGGGGACTACACCGGGGAGCTGTTTTTT

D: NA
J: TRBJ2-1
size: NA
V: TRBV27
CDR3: CASSSLGGAFDEQFF
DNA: TGTGCCAGCAGTTCCCTAGGCGGGGCGTTCGATGAGCAGTTCTTC

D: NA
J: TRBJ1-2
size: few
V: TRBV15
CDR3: CATSRDQNRNYGYTF
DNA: TGTGCCACCAGCAGAGATCAGAACCGAAACTATGGCTACACCTTC

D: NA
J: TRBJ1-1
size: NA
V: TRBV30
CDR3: CAWNSPEAFF
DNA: TGTGCCTGGAATTCCCCTGAAGCTTTCTTT

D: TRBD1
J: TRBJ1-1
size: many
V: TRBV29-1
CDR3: CSVVSGTANTEAFF
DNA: TGCAGCGTTGTGAGCGGGACAGCAAACACTGAAGCTTTCTTT

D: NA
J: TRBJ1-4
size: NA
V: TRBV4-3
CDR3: CASSQESATASGKLFF
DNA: TGCGCCAGCAGCCAAGAAAGCGCAACGGCATCCGGAAAACTGTTTTTT

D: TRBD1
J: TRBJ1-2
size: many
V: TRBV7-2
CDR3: CASSQSRGQNLYGYTF
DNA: TGTGCCAGCAGCCAGAGTAGGGGACAGAACCTCTATGGCTACACCTTC

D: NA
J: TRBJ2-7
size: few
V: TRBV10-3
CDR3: CAISGQGSSYEQYF
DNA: TGTGCCATCAGTGGCCAGGGGAGCTCCTACGAGCAGTACTTC

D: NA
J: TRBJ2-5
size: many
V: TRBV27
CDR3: CASSPQQGVTQYF
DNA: TGTGCCAGCAGTCCTCAGCAGGGAGTGACCCAGTACTTC

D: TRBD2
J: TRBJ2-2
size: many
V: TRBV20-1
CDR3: CSARDMRELSGELFF
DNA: TGCAGTGCTAGAGACATGCGGGAGTTGAGCGGGGAGCTGTTTTTT

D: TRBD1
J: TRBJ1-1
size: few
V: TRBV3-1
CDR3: CASSQPGQGNTEAFF
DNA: TGTGCCAGCAGCCAGCCGGGACAGGGGAACACTGAAGCTTTCTTT

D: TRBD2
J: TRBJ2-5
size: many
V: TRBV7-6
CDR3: CASSLSVGEGIGLQETQYF
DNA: TGTGCCAGCAGCTTATCTGTTGGGGAGGGTATCGGCCTACAAGAGACCCAGTACTTC

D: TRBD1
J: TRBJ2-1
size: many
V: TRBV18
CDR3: CASSPGQSDYNEQFF
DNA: TGTGCCAGCTCACCGGGACAGTCGGATTACAATGAGCAGTTCTTC

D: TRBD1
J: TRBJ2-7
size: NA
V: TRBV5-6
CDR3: CASSLAFIDRAYEQYF
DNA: TGTGCCAGCAGCTTGGCCTTTATAGACAGGGCCTACGAGCAGTACTTC

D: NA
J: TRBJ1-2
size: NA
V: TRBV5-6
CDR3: CASSLWQGNGYTF
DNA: TGTGCCAGCAGCTTGTGGCAGGGGAATGGCTACACCTTC

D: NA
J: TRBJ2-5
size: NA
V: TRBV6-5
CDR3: CASSFGGGRSYF
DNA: TGTGCCAGCAGTTTTGGCGGGGGCCGTTCGTACTTC

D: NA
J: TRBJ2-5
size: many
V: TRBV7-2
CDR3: CASSLRYQETQYF
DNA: TGTGCCAGCAGCTTGAGGTACCAAGAGACCCAGTACTTC

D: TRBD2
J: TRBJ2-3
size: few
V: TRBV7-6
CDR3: CASSLDGAGGGTDTQYF
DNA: TGTGCCAGCAGCTTAGATGGTGCGGGGGGCGGCACAGATACGCAGTATTTT

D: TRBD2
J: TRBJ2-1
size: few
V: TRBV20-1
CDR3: CSARSSGGPRWGDEQFF
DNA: TGCAGTGCTAGAAGTAGCGGGGGCCCTCGTTGGGGCGATGAGCAGTTCTTC

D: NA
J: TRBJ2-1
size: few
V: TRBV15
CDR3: CATSRLHNEQFF
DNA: TGTGCCACCAGCCGGCTGCACAATGAGCAGTTCTTC

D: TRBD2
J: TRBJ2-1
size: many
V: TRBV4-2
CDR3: CASSQDSGTSGGRQFF
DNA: TGTGCCAGCAGCCAAGATAGTGGGACTAGCGGGGGGAGGCAGTTCTTC

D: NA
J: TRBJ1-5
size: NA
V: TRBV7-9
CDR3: CASPARDDDQPQHF
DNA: TGTGCCAGCCCAGCCCGGGACGACGATCAGCCCCAGCATTTT

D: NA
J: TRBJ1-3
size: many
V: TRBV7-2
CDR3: CASTLFTGNTIYF
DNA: TGTGCCAGCACCCTCTTCACAGGAAACACCATATATTTT

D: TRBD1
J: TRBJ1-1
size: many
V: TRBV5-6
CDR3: CASSRQGAGMNTEAFF
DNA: TGTGCCAGCAGCCGACAGGGGGCCGGGATGAACACTGAAGCTTTCTTT

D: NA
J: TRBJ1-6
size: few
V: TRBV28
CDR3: CASSLKGSYGASYNSPLHF
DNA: TGTGCCAGCAGTTTAAAAGGCTCGTATGGGGCCTCCTATAATTCACCCCTCCACTTT

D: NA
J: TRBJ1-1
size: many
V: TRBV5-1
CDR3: CASSPFDYTEAFF
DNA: TGCGCCAGCAGCCCCTTTGACTACACTGAAGCTTTCTTT

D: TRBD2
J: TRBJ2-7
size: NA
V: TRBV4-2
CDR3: CASSQVAGTSGTYEQYF
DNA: TGTGCCAGCAGCCAAGTTGCCGGGACTAGCGGGACCTACGAGCAGTACTTC

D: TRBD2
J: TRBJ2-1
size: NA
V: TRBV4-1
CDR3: CASSQVRGLALHEQFF
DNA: TGCGCCAGCAGCCAAGTACGGGGACTAGCTCTCCATGAGCAGTTCTTC

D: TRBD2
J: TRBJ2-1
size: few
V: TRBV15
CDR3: CATSSLSGGSDEQFF
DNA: TGTGCCACCAGCAGTCTCAGCGGGGGGAGCGATGAGCAGTTCTTC

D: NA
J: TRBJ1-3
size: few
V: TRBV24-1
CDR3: CATSDSSFLQGADINTIYF
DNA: TGTGCCACCAGTGATTCCTCTTTCCTACAGGGTGCTGATATAAACACCATATATTTT

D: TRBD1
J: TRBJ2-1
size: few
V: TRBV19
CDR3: CASSTPDREWQFF
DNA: TGTGCCAGTAGTACCCCCGACAGGGAGTGGCAGTTCTTC

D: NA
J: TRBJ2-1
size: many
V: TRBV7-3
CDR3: CASTLLASPYNEQFF
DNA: TGTGCCAGCACCTTGCTGGCGTCACCCTACAATGAGCAGTTCTTC

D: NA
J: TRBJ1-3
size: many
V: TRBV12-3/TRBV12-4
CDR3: CASSLRQGVTIYF
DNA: TGTGCCAGCAGTCTCCGCCAGGGTGTCACCATATATTTT

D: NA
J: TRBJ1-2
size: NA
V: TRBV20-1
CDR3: CSASSGASYGYTF
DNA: TGCAGTGCTAGTTCAGGGGCGAGCTATGGCTACACCTTC

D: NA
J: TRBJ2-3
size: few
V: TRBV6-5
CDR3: CASSYWEWGTDTQYF
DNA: TGTGCCAGCAGTTACTGGGAATGGGGCACAGATACGCAGTATTTT

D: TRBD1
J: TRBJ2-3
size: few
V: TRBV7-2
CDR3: CASSLDRTGIFTDTQYF
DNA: TGTGCCAGCAGTTTAGACCGGACAGGGATCTTCACAGATACGCAGTATTTT

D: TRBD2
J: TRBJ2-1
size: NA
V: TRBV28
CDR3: CASSLPYPTSGRDPYNEQFF
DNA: TGTGCCAGCAGCCTCCCATACCCCACTAGCGGGAGGGATCCTTACAATGAGCAGTTCTTC

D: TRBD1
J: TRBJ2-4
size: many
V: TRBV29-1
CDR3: CSVVTGGGFGIQYF
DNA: TGCAGCGTCGTCACAGGGGGTGGGTTCGGCATTCAGTACTTC

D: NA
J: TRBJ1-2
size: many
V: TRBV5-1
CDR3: CASSLEGFNYGYTF
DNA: TGCGCCAGCAGCTTGGAGGGATTTAACTATGGCTACACCTTC

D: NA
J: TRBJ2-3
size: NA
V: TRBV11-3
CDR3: CASSSHGTDTQYF
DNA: TGTGCCAGCAGCTCCCATGGCACAGATACGCAGTATTTT

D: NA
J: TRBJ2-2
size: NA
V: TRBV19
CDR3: CATIDRPQGGELFF
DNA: TGTGCCACCATCGACAGGCCCCAAGGGGGGGAGCTGTTTTTT

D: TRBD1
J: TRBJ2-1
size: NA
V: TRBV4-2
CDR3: CASSQTGTGQNNEQFF
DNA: TGTGCCAGCAGCCAAACCGGGACAGGGCAGAACAATGAGCAGTTCTTC

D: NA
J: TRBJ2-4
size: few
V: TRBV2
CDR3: CASKGRRIDLAKNIQYF
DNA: TGTGCCAGCAAGGGTAGACGGATAGATCTAGCCAAAAACATTCAGTACTTC

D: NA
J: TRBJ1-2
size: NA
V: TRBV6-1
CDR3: CASTKGRDYGYTF
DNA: TGTGCCAGCACCAAGGGAAGGGACTATGGCTACACCTTC

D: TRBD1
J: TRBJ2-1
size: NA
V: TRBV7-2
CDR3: CASSFRQGDPNEQFF
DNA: TGTGCCAGCAGCTTCAGGCAGGGGGATCCAAATGAGCAGTTCTTC

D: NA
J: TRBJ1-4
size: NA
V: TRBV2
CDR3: CASSELTGSNEKLFF
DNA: TGTGCCAGCAGCGAGTTGACAGGTTCTAATGAAAAACTGTTTTTT

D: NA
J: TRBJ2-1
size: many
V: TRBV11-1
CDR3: CASSLVEWTQGEQFF
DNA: TGTGCCAGCAGCTTAGTCGAGTGGACCCAAGGTGAGCAGTTCTTC

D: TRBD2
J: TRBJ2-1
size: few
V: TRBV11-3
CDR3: CASSPSTSGSRNEQFF
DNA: TGTGCCAGCAGCCCCTCCACTAGCGGGAGTAGGAATGAGCAGTTCTTC

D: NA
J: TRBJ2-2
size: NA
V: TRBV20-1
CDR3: CSASLGGTGELFF
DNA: TGCAGTGCTAGCTTAGGGGGAACCGGGGAGCTGTTTTTT

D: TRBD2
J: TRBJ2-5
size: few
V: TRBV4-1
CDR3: CASSQRTLTSGGQETQYF
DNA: TGCGCCAGCAGCCAAAGGACTTTGACTAGCGGGGGGCAAGAGACCCAGTACTTC

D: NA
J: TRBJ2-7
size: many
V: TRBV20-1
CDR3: CSAPPTGHEQYF
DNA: TGCAGTGCTCCACCAACAGGGCACGAGCAGTACTTC

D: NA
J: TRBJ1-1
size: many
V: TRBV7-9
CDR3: CASSIGTGYTEAFF
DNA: TGTGCCAGCAGCATTGGAACTGGTTACACTGAAGCTTTCTTT